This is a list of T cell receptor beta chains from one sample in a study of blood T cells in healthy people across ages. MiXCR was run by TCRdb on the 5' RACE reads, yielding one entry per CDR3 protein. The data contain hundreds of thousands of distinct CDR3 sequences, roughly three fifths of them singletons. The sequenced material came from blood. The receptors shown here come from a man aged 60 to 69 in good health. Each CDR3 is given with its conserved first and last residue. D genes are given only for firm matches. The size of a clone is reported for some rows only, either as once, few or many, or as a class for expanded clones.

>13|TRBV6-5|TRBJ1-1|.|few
CASRAQGGTEAFF
TGTGCCAGCAGAGCTCAGGGCGGCACTGAAGCTTTCTTT
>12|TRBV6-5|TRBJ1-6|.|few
CASRDGNSPLHF
TGTGCCAGCAGAGACGGAAATTCACCCCTCCACTTT
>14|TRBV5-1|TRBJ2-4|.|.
CASSQAGLKNIQYF
TGCGCCAGCAGCCAGGCCGGCCTCAAGAACATTCAGTACTTC
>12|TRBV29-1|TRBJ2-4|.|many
CSVFTPGNIQYF
TGCAGCGTTTTCACTCCAGGGAACATTCAGTACTTC
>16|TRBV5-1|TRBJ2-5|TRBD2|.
CASSSLTQTSWETQYF
TGCGCCAGCAGCTCCTTAACTCAGACTAGCTGGGAGACCCAGTACTTC
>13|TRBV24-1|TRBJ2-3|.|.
CATGRSRTDTQYF
TGTGCCACCGGTAGGTCCCGCACAGATACGCAGTATTTT
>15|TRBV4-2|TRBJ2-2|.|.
CASSPPGRADGELFF
TGTGCCAGCAGCCCGCCCGGGCGGGCCGACGGGGAGCTGTTTTTT
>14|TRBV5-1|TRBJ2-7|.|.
CASSLGRETYEQYF
TGCGCCAGCAGCCTGGGGCGGGAAACCTACGAGCAGTACTTC
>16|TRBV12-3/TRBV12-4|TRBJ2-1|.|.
CASRPHEGGLYNEQFF
TGTGCCAGCAGGCCCCATGAGGGGGGGTTGTACAATGAGCAGTTCTTC
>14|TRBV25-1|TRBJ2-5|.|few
CATGAGGTLETQYF
TGTGCCACCGGGGCGGGCGGGACTCTAGAGACCCAGTACTTC
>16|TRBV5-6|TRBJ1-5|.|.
CASSRDGGSSNQPQHF
TGTGCCAGCAGCCGGGACGGAGGAAGCTCCAATCAGCCCCAGCATTTT
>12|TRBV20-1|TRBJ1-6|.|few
CSARDRVSPLHF
TGCAGTGCTAGAGACAGGGTTTCACCCCTCCACTTT